This T cell receptor beta chain originates from a study of beta chain features in type 1 diabetes. Study outcomes and limitations: Patients and controls would be equally affected if PCR favored shorter templates. Patients' naive, central memory and Treg TCRB repertoires seemed closer to one another than those of healthy donors.

As concerns this clone: The antigen is undetermined.

The CDR3 loop spans 14 amino acids. From germline, CDR1 is LGHNA and CDR2 YNFKEQ. Unmatched junction bases numbered 6, after V lost 6 bases and J lost 3 bases. Reverse transcription of all isolated RNA meant that expressed TCRB transcripts were sequenced. There were 3.5 million to 4.5 million reads on average in the naive, central memory and regulatory T cell samples. Using immunoSEQ multiplex PCR, the repertoire was profiled, and TCRdb retains in-frame clones only, with some absent. Counted here are hundreds of thousands of clones, around a sixth occurring once; the ten biggest clones make up roughly 0.098%.

The receptor's source is a man aged 18 to 29 in good health. Sequences were obtained from naive CD4+ T cells from blood. V gene TRBV4-2 combines with J gene TRBJ2-5; TRBD2 matches 8 bases. This CDR3 is CASSAAGGEETQYF. The CDR3 DNA is TGTGCCAGCAGTGCGGCGGGAGGCGAAGAGACCCAGTACTTC.